Listed below are T cell receptor beta chains from one sample, sequenced in a study of OX40 agonist ivuxolimab in advanced cancers. Assay used: immunoSEQ multiplex PCR; TCRdb lists only in-frame clones, some missing. This table has tens of thousands of clones, approximately 86% appearing once. The sample in question was CD4+ or CD8+ T cells sorted from blood, obtained in a trial of the OX40 agonist ivuxolimab. Source of these receptors: an adult with an advanced solid tumor such as melanoma, head and neck, liver or kidney cancer. Both conserved end residues are part of each CDR3. The order of the fields is CDR3 DNA, CDR3 protein, D gene, V gene, J gene, clone size. A D gene is named only where the DNA matches it firmly. Expanded clones get a size class; other rows say once, few or many, or leave the size out.

TGTGCCAGCAGTCCCAGCCTCAACTATGGCTACACCTTC	CASSPSLNYGYTF	.	TRBV6-5	TRBJ1-2	.
TGTGCCAGCAGCTTAATGGAAAACACTGAAGCTTTCTTT	CASSLMENTEAFF	.	TRBV11-3	TRBJ1-1	.
TGTGCCAGCAGGTTAGGGGGGGACGAGCAGTTCTTC	CASRLGGDEQFF	.	TRBV11-2	TRBJ2-1	.
TGTGCCACCAGCAGGGAGACTAGGGCCAATGAGCAGTTCTTC	CATSRETRANEQFF	.	TRBV15	TRBJ2-1	few
TGTGCCAGCAGCTTATCTGAGTTTCCAGACAATGAGCAGTTCTTC	CASSLSEFPDNEQFF	.	TRBV7-9	TRBJ2-1	.
TGTGCCAGCAGCTTAGGAGTACCAGGGGAGGATAATTCACCCCTCCACTTT	CASSLGVPGEDNSPLHF	.	TRBV7-6	TRBJ1-6	.
TGTGCCAGCTCACACGGACAGGACTACGAGCAGTACTTC	CASSHGQDYEQYF	TRBD1	TRBV18	TRBJ2-7	.
TGTGCCAGCAGCGTGAACACCGGGGAGCTGTTTTTT	CASSVNTGELFF	.	TRBV9	TRBJ2-2	.
TGCGCCAGCAGCGTCCCTGGAAGGTTAGAGACCCAGTACTTC	CASSVPGRLETQYF	.	TRBV4-1	TRBJ2-5	.
TGTGCCAGCAGTGAGCTGAGCGGGGGGAACACCGGGGAGCTGTTTTTT	CASSELSGGNTGELFF	TRBD2	TRBV6-4	TRBJ2-2	.
TGCGCCAGCAGCCAAGGGCTAGCGGGAAGCTACAATGAGCAGTTCTTC	CASSQGLAGSYNEQFF	TRBD2	TRBV4-1	TRBJ2-1	.
TGTGCCAGCAGTGTTGGGAGGGGCTACGAGCAGTACTTC	CASSVGRGYEQYF	TRBD2	TRBV2	TRBJ2-7	.
TGTGCCAGCAGTCGACTAGCGCCCACAGATACGCAGTATTTT	CASSRLAPTDTQYF	TRBD2	TRBV6-5	TRBJ2-3	.
TGTGCCAGCAGCCTCGGGACGGCCTACACCTTC	CASSLGTAYTF	.	TRBV6-6	TRBJ1-2	once
TGCGCCAGCAGCCAATCCTTGGGGGGCACTGAAGCTTTCTTT	CASSQSLGGTEAFF	.	TRBV4-1	TRBJ1-1	.
TGTGCCAGCAGCTTAACAGGGAGATATGAAAAACTGTTTTTT	CASSLTGRYEKLFF	.	TRBV7-6	TRBJ1-4	.
TGTGCCAGCAGCGAGGACACATACCAAGAGACCCAGTACTTC	CASSEDTYQETQYF	.	TRBV7-9	TRBJ2-5	.
TGTGCCAGCAGCCCCCTCGGGGAACTCGATGGCTACACCTTC	CASSPLGELDGYTF	.	TRBV27	TRBJ1-2	.
TGTGCCAGCCAACCACCCCAGGCTACCTACGAGCAGTACTTC	CASQPPQATYEQYF	.	TRBV28	TRBJ2-7	.
TGCGCCAGCAGCCAAGGTGGGAGCGGGGGGTTAGATACGCAGTATTTT	CASSQGGSGGLDTQYF	TRBD2	TRBV4-1	TRBJ2-3	.
TGCGCCAGCAGCTTGGTGGCTGTTTCACTCCAAGAGACCCAGTACTTC	CASSLVAVSLQETQYF	.	TRBV5-1	TRBJ2-5	.
TGTGCCAGCAGTTTCTCGGGGAGCGCTGAAGCTTTCTTT	CASSFSGSAEAFF	.	TRBV27	TRBJ1-1	.
TGTGCCAGCAGCCCAGGGGTCGCCTACTCCTACGAGCAGTACTTC	CASSPGVAYSYEQYF	.	TRBV14	TRBJ2-7	.
TGTGCCAGCAGCTTGGAGTCAGAGGAGACCCAGTACTTC	CASSLESEETQYF	.	TRBV5-5	TRBJ2-5	.
TGCGCCAGCAGCCGATACTTCCCGGGCCGCGAAAATGAAAAACTGTTTTTT	CASSRYFPGRENEKLFF	.	TRBV4-1	TRBJ1-4	.
TGTGCCAGCAGCTTAGAGGCCCAAGAGACCCAGTACTTC	CASSLEAQETQYF	.	TRBV7-9	TRBJ2-5	.
TGCAGTGCTAGATATAGCTACGAGCAGTACTTC	CSARYSYEQYF	.	TRBV20-1	TRBJ2-7	.
TGTGCCAGCAGTTGGGAGCGGGGCAGCAAAGAGACCCAGTACTTC	CASSWERGSKETQYF	TRBD2	TRBV28	TRBJ2-5	.
TGTGCCAGCAGCCACAGCGCAGGGGATCAAGAGACCCAGTACTTC	CASSHSAGDQETQYF	.	TRBV7-7	TRBJ2-5	.
TGTGCCAGCAGTGATGGGGGGAGGGGGGCGTACGAGCAGTACTTC	CASSDGGRGAYEQYF	.	TRBV2	TRBJ2-7	few
TGCAGCGTTGATGAGGAGGGAGGGTACCAAGAGACCCAGTACTTC	CSVDEEGGYQETQYF	TRBD2	TRBV29-1	TRBJ2-5	.
TGTGCCATCGAGACCAAACCGGGACTAGCGGGAGGGCAAGGTACGCAGTATTTT	CAIETKPGLAGGQGTQYF	TRBD2	TRBV7-9	TRBJ2-3	.
TGTGCCAGCAGCCCGGGGACGAACACTGAAGCTTTCTTT	CASSPGTNTEAFF	.	TRBV5-5	TRBJ1-1	once
TGTGCCAGCAGTTCGAGCCCAGGGATACACGAGCAGTACTTC	CASSSSPGIHEQYF	.	TRBV6-5	TRBJ2-7	.
TGTGCCAGTATTGCAGGACAGGGATACAATGAGCAGTTCTTC	CASIAGQGYNEQFF	TRBD1	TRBV19	TRBJ2-1	.
TGTGCCAGTAGGCTAGCGGGGGACAATGAGCAGTTCTTC	CASRLAGDNEQFF	TRBD2	TRBV19	TRBJ2-1	.
TGTGCCAGCAGCTTAGGAGCAGGTATTTCGGATGGCTACACCTTC	CASSLGAGISDGYTF	.	TRBV11-2	TRBJ1-2	.
TGTGCCAGCCACCAGACAGGGGATGGCGACGAGCAGTACTTC	CASHQTGDGDEQYF	TRBD1	TRBV28	TRBJ2-7	once
TGTGCCAGCAGTGTCCGCTTCGGCAAAAACTATGGCTACACCTTC	CASSVRFGKNYGYTF	.	TRBV6-5	TRBJ1-2	once
TGTGCCAGCGGAGAGGAGGGTTATTTCGACACTGAAGCTTTCTTT	CASGEEGYFDTEAFF	.	TRBV6-1	TRBJ1-1	.
TGTGCCAGCAGCCCACTAGCGGGGGCTTACAATGAGCAGTTCTTC	CASSPLAGAYNEQFF	TRBD2	TRBV6-5	TRBJ2-1	.
TGCGCCAGCAGCCAAGGACAGGGGGAGAACACTGAAGCTTTCTTT	CASSQGQGENTEAFF	TRBD1	TRBV4-1	TRBJ1-1	.
TGTGCCAGCAGTTATCACCCGATGGGCACTGAAGCTTTCTTT	CASSYHPMGTEAFF	.	TRBV11-2	TRBJ1-1	.
TGTGCCAGCAGCTCCAGGTCCCTAGCGGGGGAAGGAGAGACCCAGTACTTC	CASSSRSLAGEGETQYF	TRBD2	TRBV13	TRBJ2-5	.
TGCGCCAGCAGCATTTCCGCGACTAGCGGCCGGGGGTGGGAGCAGTACTTC	CASSISATSGRGWEQYF	TRBD2	TRBV4-1	TRBJ2-7	.
TGTGCCAGCAGTTTATTAAGGATCACAGATACGCAGTATTTT	CASSLLRITDTQYF	.	TRBV27	TRBJ2-3	few
TGTGCCAGCGGACTAGCGGGATCAGATACGCAGTATTTT	CASGLAGSDTQYF	TRBD2	TRBV28	TRBJ2-3	.
TGTGCCAGCAGCTTACTCCTAGCCAGTGGGAGAGACACAGATACGCAGTATTTT	CASSLLLASGRDTDTQYF	.	TRBV7-8	TRBJ2-3	.
TGTGCCAGCAGCCGGGACTTCGCCTCCTACAATGAGCAGTTCTTC	CASSRDFASYNEQFF	.	TRBV14	TRBJ2-1	few
TGTGCCAGCAGCGCGGGACTAGCGGGAGGTCTCGGCGGGGAGCTGTTTTTT	CASSAGLAGGLGGELFF	TRBD2	TRBV9	TRBJ2-2	.
TGTGCCACCAGCAGAGATGAGGCTAGCGCCAGAAATCATGAGCAGTTCTTC	CATSRDEASARNHEQFF	.	TRBV15	TRBJ2-1	.
TGTGCCAGCACCAGGACCGGGGGAGGAGGGGAGACCCAGTACTTC	CASTRTGGGGETQYF	.	TRBV6-5	TRBJ2-5	.
TGTGCCAGCAGCGCTACAGGGCTCAACAATGAGCAGTTCTTC	CASSATGLNNEQFF	.	TRBV6-1	TRBJ2-1	.
TGTGCCAGTAGAATAAGCGGGAGGTCCTACAATGAGCAGTTCTTC	CASRISGRSYNEQFF	TRBD2	TRBV19	TRBJ2-1	.
TGTGCCAGCAGCGTAGACTTAACCTCCTACAATGAGCAGTTCTTC	CASSVDLTSYNEQFF	.	TRBV9	TRBJ2-1	.
TGTGCCAGCAGTCCTTGGTCGGCGGAGACCCAGTACTTC	CASSPWSAETQYF	.	TRBV6-5	TRBJ2-5	.
TGTGCCAGCAGCTTAGGTGGGGTCGAGCAGTACTTC	CASSLGGVEQYF	.	TRBV7-9	TRBJ2-7	.
TGCAGCGTCTTACTAGCGGGAGGATACGAGCAGTACTTC	CSVLLAGGYEQYF	TRBD2	TRBV29-1	TRBJ2-7	.
TGTGCCAGCAGCTTAGTATACTATTCTGGAAACACCATATATTTT	CASSLVYYSGNTIYF	.	TRBV11-2	TRBJ1-3	.